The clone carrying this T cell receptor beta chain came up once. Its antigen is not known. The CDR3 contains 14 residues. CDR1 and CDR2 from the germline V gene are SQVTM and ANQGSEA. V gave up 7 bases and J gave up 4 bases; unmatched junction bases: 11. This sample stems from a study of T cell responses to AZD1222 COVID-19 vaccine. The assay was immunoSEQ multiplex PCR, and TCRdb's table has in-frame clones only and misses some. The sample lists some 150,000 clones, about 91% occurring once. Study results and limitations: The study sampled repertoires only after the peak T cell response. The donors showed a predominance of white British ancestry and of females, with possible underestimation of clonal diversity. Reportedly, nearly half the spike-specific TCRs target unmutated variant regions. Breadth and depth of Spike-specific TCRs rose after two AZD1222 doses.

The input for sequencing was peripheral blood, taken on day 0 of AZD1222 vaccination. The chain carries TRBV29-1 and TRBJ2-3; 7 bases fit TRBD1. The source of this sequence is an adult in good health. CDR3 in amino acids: CSAFYRGGADTQYF. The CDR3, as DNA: TGCAGCGCTTTTTACAGGGGTGGGGCAGATACGCAGTATTTT.